Below, one T cell receptor beta chain is given with its context. Its target is unknown. TCRdb derives one entry per CDR3 protein from the 5' RACE reads, leaving out DNA. The sample's table shows 500,000 to 700,000 distinct CDR3 sequences. This sample was taken from a study of T cells expressing NK-cell markers. Study results and limitations: A handful of donors showed these clonotypes also leading the CD3+CD56-NKG2C+ fraction. It is unclear if expanded NKG2C-expressing clones target HCMV antigens.

This TCR was recovered from a man younger than 35 in good health. The sequenced material came from blood T cells: a sorted CD56 or NKG2C T cell subset, CD4+ or CD8+ T cells, or bulk PBMC T cells (not recorded which).

The chain's CDR3 is CASSSADKGGGTNEQYF. The chain is built from TRBV6-2 or TRBV6-3 and TRBJ2-7; TCRdb outputs TRBD2, but without DNA this stays unchecked. The CDR3 is made up of 17 amino acids. Germline V gene data show CDR1 as MNHEY and CDR2 as SVGEGT.